The next 10 T cell receptor beta chains were all read from a single sample in a study of T-cell memory formation after mild COVID-19. TCRdb independently ran MiXCR on the 5' RACE reads; one entry per CDR3 protein. The sample holds over 400,000 distinct CDR3 sequences, around 22% seen once. The sample taken for sequencing was PBMCs or a T cell subset sorted from them (not recorded which). The receptors stem from an adult woman who had mild COVID-19 (a few samples of this study predate the infection). Cell type and time point are not known.

This clonotype was counted many times. The chain links TRBV5-1 to TRBJ2-1; either TRBD1 or TRBD2 may supply D (5 bases each). Germline values: CDR1 SGHRS, CDR2 YFSETQ. V lost 4 bases, J lost 0 bases, and 11 bases lay in between. This CDR3 region has 15 residues. The CDR3 DNA sequence: TGCGCCAGCAGCGGGGGACGGAGCTCCTACAATGAGCAGTTCTTC. Protein: CASSGGRSSYNEQFF. Supplemented by reference TRBV5-1 and TRBJ2-1, the full variable domain reads KAGVTQTPRYLIKTRGQQVTLSCSPISGHRSVSWYQQTPGQGLQFLFEYFSETQRNKGNFPGRFSGRQFSNSRSEMNVSTLELGDSALYLCASSGGRSSYNEQFFGPGTRLTVL.

This clonotype was seen more than once but under ten times. The V call is TRBV7-2, the J call TRBJ2-1; D is unclear. Trimming stripped 4 bases from V and 0 bases from J, with 10 bases between. The CDR3 is 15 residues long. Germline loops: CDR1 SGHTA, CDR2 FQGNSA. The CDR3 protein is CASSSSRTSYNEQFF. The DNA for the CDR3 is TGTGCCAGCAGCTCTAGTCGTACCTCCTACAATGAGCAGTTCTTC.

The chain has TRBV7-9 and TRBJ1-1; D is undetermined. There are 11 residues in the CDR3. Trimming took off 8 bases at V and 3 bases at J, with 7 bases between the two ends. Germline CDR1 SEHNR, CDR2 FQNEAQ (reference sequence). The CDR3 loop is CASGKDTEAFF. The CDR3 nucleotides read TGTGCCAGCGGAAAGGACACTGAAGCTTTCTTT. Full variable domain (outside the CDR3, taken from reference TRBV7-9 and TRBJ1-1): DTGVSQNPRHKITKRGQNVTFRCDPISEHNRLYWYRQTLGQGPEFLTYFQNEAQLEKSRLLSDRFSAERPKGSFSTLEIQRTEQGDSAMYLCASGKDTEAFFGQGTRLTVV.

In its sample, this clonotype was seen many times. The chain joins TRBV12-3 or TRBV12-4 to TRBJ2-1; the match to TRBD2 covers 16 bases. V lost 1 base and J lost 1; bases outside the gene matches: 4. The CDR3 is 19 residues long. The DNA for the CDR3 is TGTGCCAGCAGTTTAGGACCGGGACTAGCGGGAGGGTCCTACAATGAGCAGTTCTTC. The encoded protein is CASSLGPGLAGGSYNEQFF.

This clonotype has more than one count but fewer than ten. The V call is TRBV6-5, the J call TRBJ1-2; 7 bases fit TRBD1. The trim removed 5 bases at V and 5 bases at J, leaving 20 bases unmatched. Germline V CDR1 and CDR2: MNHEY, SVGAGI. This CDR3 has 18 residues. The CDR3 sequence: CASSEGFGTEGGPYGYTF. In nucleotides, the CDR3 is TGTGCCAGCAGTGAGGGGTTTGGGACAGAGGGCGGGCCGTATGGCTACACCTTC.

This chain uses TRBV27 with TRBJ2-1; D assignment may be TRBD1 or TRBD2 (5 bases each). Looked up from germline, CDR1 is MNHEY and CDR2 is SMNVEV (reference sequence). This CDR3 is 14 amino acids long. V was shortened by 4 bases and J by 6 bases, with 13 bases between the two germline ends. CDR3 bases: TGTGCCAGCAGTTGGGACGGCCGAACCAATGAGCAGTTCTTC. The encoded protein is CASSWDGRTNEQFF.

This clonotype has at least ten counts. The chain carries TRBV7-2 and TRBJ2-1; TRBD2 is a possible D gene (6 bases). The CDR3 consists of 15 residues. V was trimmed by 5 bases and J by 4 bases, leaving 15 bases between them. Germline-derived CDR1 and CDR2 are SGHTA and FQGNSA. The CDR3 loop reads CASSPRELHYNEQFF. The CDR3 DNA is TGTGCCAGCAGCCCCCGGGAGCTGCATTACAATGAGCAGTTCTTC.

Only a few counts were recorded for this clonotype. The rearrangement uses TRBV5-1 and TRBJ1-1, with a weak D call TRBD1 (6 bases). The CDR3 has 13 residues. The V and J ends lost 0 bases and 8 bases respectively, with 11 bases between them. CDR1 and CDR2 (germline): SGHRS, YFSETQ. CDR3 DNA: TGCGCCAGCAGCTTGGACAGGGTTATGGAAGCTTTCTTT. This gives the protein CASSLDRVMEAFF. Full variable domain (missing parts from reference TRBV5-1 and TRBJ1-1): KAGVTQTPRYLIKTRGQQVTLSCSPISGHRSVSWYQQTPGQGLQFLFEYFSETQRNKGNFPGRFSGRQFSNSRSEMNVSTLELGDSALYLCASSLDRVMEAFFGQGTRLTVV.

This clonotype was recorded many times. The gene calls are TRBV4-1 and TRBJ2-3, with D unresolved. CDR1 is MGHRA, CDR2 YSYEKL, per germline. The CDR3 is 16 amino acids. With 1 base removed from V and 4 bases from J, the gap between germline ends came to 15 bases. The CDR3 protein is CASSQVNLGFSDTQYF. The CDR3 DNA reads TGCGCCAGCAGCCAAGTTAATCTGGGTTTTTCAGATACGCAGTATTTT.

A few counts support this clonotype. Germline and junction disagree at one end, which may indicate a read error. The chain has TRBV6-5 and TRBJ2-3; TRBD2 is a possible D gene (6 bases). Germline CDR1 reads MNHEY; CDR2 reads SVGAGI. The CDR3 consists of 14 residues. The CDR3 sequence is CASNIRPGTGRVIF. CDR3 in DNA: TGTGCCAGCAACATACGCCCGGGGACTGGCAGAGTCATTTTT.